Below, one T cell receptor beta chain is given with its context. Its antigen is undetermined. This sample was taken from a study of T cells expressing NK-cell markers. About the research overall: Seven of the eight sequenced donors were classified as HCMV-seropositive, and one was classified as seronegative. Study observations and caveats: These clonotypes additionally ranked first within the CD3+CD56-NKG2C+ fraction of four donors. NKG2C+ dominant clonotypes from about 6 donors made up about 1.0-8% of CD8+ T cells.

With the 5' RACE reads reprocessed, TCRdb shows one record per CDR3 protein and no DNA. The specimen's table records about 160,000 distinct CDR3 sequences. The CDR3 has 15 residues. The J gene is TRBJ1-3, the V gene TRBV12-3 or TRBV12-4; lacking DNA, the TRBD1 call made by TCRdb goes unchecked. The clonotype originates from a woman between 18 and 69 years old in good health. The source material was blood T cells: a sorted CD56 or NKG2C T cell subset, CD4+ or CD8+ T cells, or bulk PBMC T cells (not recorded which). CDR3 in amino acids: CASSIQAGTGNTIYF.